The 10 T cell receptor beta chains reported below all come from one sample, sequenced in a study of control samples from healthy donors and cancer patients. Libraries were prepared by immunoSEQ multiplex PCR; TCRdb keeps only in-frame clonotypes and omits some of them. The sample holds 150,000 to 200,000 clones, around 92% seen once. Source material: blood. Every receptor here comes from a woman in her twenties or thirties in good health.

The chain employs TRBV7-2 and TRBJ2-3; 12 positions agree with TRBD2. J gave up 5 bases and V 2 bases, and 8 bases lay outside the gene matches. The V gene's germline CDR1 is SGHTA and CDR2 FQGNSA. This CDR3 is built from 17 residues. The CDR3 nucleotides read TGTGCCAGCAGCTTACGCCCACTAGCGGGAGGAGGAGATACGCAGTATTTT. Protein: CASSLRPLAGGGDTQYF.

V and J are TRBV30 and TRBJ1-5; D is possibly TRBD1 (6 bases). CDR3 length: 13 residues. Germline V gene lookup returns CDR1 GTSNPN and CDR2 SVGIG (reference sequence). Trimming left V 3 bases short and J 3 bases short, with 9 bases between. Written as DNA, the CDR3 is TGTGCCTGGAGCGACAGGCCCAATCAGCCCCAGCATTTT. Translated: CAWSDRPNQPQHF. Based on the CDR3 plus reference TRBV30 and TRBJ1-5, the full variable domain is SQTIHQWPATLVQPVGSPLSLECTVEGTSNPNLYWYRQAAGRGLQLLFYSVGIGQISSEVPQNLSASRPQDRQFILSSKKLLLSDSGFYLCAWSDRPNQPQHFGDGTRLSIL.

This clone was seen a few times. V gene TRBV19 combines with J gene TRBJ1-5, with 12 positions matching TRBD1. Unmatched junction bases numbered 3, after V lost 5 bases and J lost 4 bases. This CDR3 is 15 amino acids long. Germline CDR1 reads LNHDA; CDR2 reads SQIVND (reference sequence). The CDR3 bases are TGTGCCAGTAGTTGGGGACAGGGGGCGAATCAGCCCCAGCATTTT. It codes for CASSWGQGANQPQHF.

CDR3 nucleotide sequence: TGTGCCAGCAGTTATAGGGCTGAAGCTTTCTTT. As protein: CASSYRAEAFF. This chain links TRBV6-5 with TRBJ1-1, with no clear D. V gave up 3 bases and J gave up 6 bases, with 5 bases separating them. From germline, CDR1 is MNHEY and CDR2 SVGAGI. The CDR3 totals 11 residues.

The genes are TRBV21-1 and TRBJ1-1; the table calls TRBD1, which could not be checked here. TRBV21-1 is assigned pseudogene status. The CDR3 length is 17 residues. In DNA form, the CDR3 reads TGTGCCAGCAGCAAACTTGACAGGGAGCAAGTGAACACTGAAGCTTTCTTT. This sequence encodes CASSKLDREQVNTEAFF.

This clone was detected once. The chain carries TRBV23-1 and TRBJ2-3; TRBD1 or TRBD2 may be the D gene (5 bases each). TRBV23-1 is classed as an ORF, of uncertain function. The V and J ends lost 4 bases and 0 bases respectively, with 11 bases between them. The CDR3 length is 15 residues. As DNA, the CDR3 is TGCGCCAGCAGTCGGCAGGGAGCTAGCACAGATACGCAGTATTTT. Translation: CASSRQGASTDTQYF.

This rearrangement joins TRBV9 to TRBJ2-1, with D unclear. The length of the CDR3 is 18 residues. The ends were cut back, 0 bases at V and 0 bases at J, with 16 bases in the middle. Germline V CDR1 and CDR2: SGDLS, YYNGEE. CDR3 amino acids: CASSVGSPILSSYNEQFF. DNA of the CDR3: TGTGCCAGCAGCGTAGGATCCCCAATCCTGAGCTCCTACAATGAGCAGTTCTTC.

V is TRBV30 and J is TRBJ2-2; 7 bases align to TRBD2. The CDR3 length is 13 residues. The germline gives CDR1 GTSNPN, CDR2 SVGIG (reference sequence). Trimming took 5 bases from V and 1 from J; bases not matched to a gene: 1. This chain's CDR3 is CAWSGGNTGELFF. The CDR3 DNA reads as TGTGCCTGGTCGGGGGGGAACACCGGGGAGCTGTTTTTT.

This clone was observed a few times. This chain links TRBV6-4 with TRBJ2-2, with D possibly TRBD1 on 5 matching bases. The CDR3 extends over 14 amino acids. Germline V gene data show CDR1 as MRHNA and CDR2 as SNTAGT. The V end was cut by 2 bases, the J end by 3 bases, with 7 bases between. Written as DNA, the CDR3 is TGTGCCAGCAGTGACGGGGCGCACACCGGGGAGCTGTTTTTT. This encodes CASSDGAHTGELFF.

The chain combines TRBV5-3 with TRBJ1-2, with D possibly TRBD1 on 6 matching bases. TRBV5-3 is annotated as an ORF whose role is uncertain. The ends were cut back, 2 bases at V and 2 bases at J, with 16 bases in the middle. The CDR3 is made up of 16 amino acids. The CDR3 reads CARSFVGGHRNYGYTF. The CDR3 DNA is TGTGCCAGAAGCTTTGTGGGGGGACACCGAAACTATGGCTACACCTTC.